The 24 T cell receptor beta chains below were found in one sample sequenced in a study of cytomegalovirus exposure and HLA in healthy donors. Vbeta (60) and Jbeta (13) primers were used in the PCR. Libraries were prepared by immunoSEQ multiplex PCR; TCRdb keeps only in-frame clonotypes and omits some of them. The sample has under 140,000 clones; less than 85% are singletons. The sample consisted of PBMCs. These receptors were obtained from a man aged 25 to 40 in good health and CMV-seropositive.

V gene TRBV9 combines with J gene TRBJ2-1; TRBD2 matches at 9 bases. After removal of 7 bases from V and 12 bases from J, the junction contained 11 bases not matched to a gene. Germline loops: CDR1 SGDLS, CDR2 YYNGEE. The CDR3 consists of 13 residues. CDR3 in amino acids: CASGDGASGAQFF. The CDR3 DNA sequence: TGTGCCAGCGGCGACGGGGCTAGCGGGGCGCAGTTCTTC.

The V and J genes are TRBV7-9 and TRBJ2-3, with 12 bases matching TRBD2. Looked up from germline, CDR1 is SEHNR and CDR2 is FQNEAQ (reference sequence). The CDR3 covers 14 residues. The J segment lost 4 bases and the V segment lost 5 bases, leaving 1 base of the junction unmatched. The chain's CDR3 is CASSPSGGADTQYF. The CDR3 nucleotides are TGTGCCAGCAGCCCTAGCGGGGGGGCAGATACGCAGTATTTT. Together with reference TRBV7-9 and TRBJ2-3, the CDR3 gives the full variable domain: DTGVSQNPRHKITKRGQNVTFRCDPISEHNRLYWYRQTLGQGPEFLTYFQNEAQLEKSRLLSDRFSAERPKGSFSTLEIQRTEQGDSAMYLCASSPSGGADTQYFGPGTRLTVL.

V usage is TRBV28 and J usage is TRBJ2-2; perhaps TRBD1 as D (6 bases). CDR1 is MDHEN, CDR2 SYDVKM, per germline. The CDR3 totals 16 residues. Deletions cut 5 bases from V and 0 bases from J, with 13 bases between. The chain's CDR3 is CASSELGQTNTGELFF. The CDR3 DNA follows: TGTGCCAGCAGTGAACTAGGACAGACGAACACCGGGGAGCTGTTTTTT.

The CDR3 coding sequence is TGTGCCAGCCAAGGACAGGTGATTTCCTACGAGCAGTACTTC. Protein: CASQGQVISYEQYF. This chain joins TRBV2 and TRBJ2-7, with 7 bases lining up with TRBD1. The germline gives CDR1 SNHLY, CDR2 FYNNEI. The V gene end was trimmed by 8 bases and the J gene end by 1 base; junction bases not matched to a gene: 8. The CDR3 runs to 14 residues.

V gene TRBV6-1 combines with J gene TRBJ2-3; a possible D gene is TRBD1 (6 bases). The CDR3 contains 16 residues. CDR1 is MNHNS and CDR2 is SASEGT in the germline V gene. The V and J ends lost 1 base and 6 bases respectively, with 17 bases between them. The CDR3 bases are TGTGCCAGCAGTGAAGTCGGTGGTGGGGGCCGGGATACGCAGTATTTT. This sequence encodes CASSEVGGGGRDTQYF.

The table lists this clone with a count of one. V gene TRBV7-9 combines with J gene TRBJ1-4, with 7 bases that match TRBD1. The CDR3 spans 14 residues. V was pared by 4 bases and J by 7 bases, with 6 bases of the junction left unmatched. CDR1 and CDR2 from the germline V gene are SEHNR and FQNEAQ (reference sequence). The CDR3 protein is CASSYRDSTEKLFF. DNA for the CDR3: TGTGCCAGCAGCTACCGGGACAGCACTGAAAAACTGTTTTTT.

This clone was seen a single time. The V call is TRBV28, the J call TRBJ1-2, with 10 bases matching TRBD1. V dropped 3 bases and J dropped 6; count of bases not matched to a gene: 1. The germline V gene encodes CDR1 MDHEN and CDR2 SYDVKM. CDR3 size: 13 residues. DNA of the CDR3: TGTGCCAGCAGTTTGACAGGGGGCGATGGCTACACCTTC. Its protein is CASSLTGGDGYTF.

This clone has just one count. The chain carries TRBV4-3 and TRBJ2-3, with TRBD2 identical over 9 bases. Germline V gene sequence: CDR1 LGHNA, CDR2 YSLEER. Trimming removed 4 bases from V and 4 bases from J; junction bases left unmatched: 12. The CDR3 runs to 17 residues. The CDR3 sequence: CASSPANSGGWADTQYF. In DNA form, the CDR3 reads TGCGCCAGCAGCCCTGCGAATAGCGGGGGTTGGGCAGATACGCAGTATTTT.

Only a few counts were recorded for this clone. The V call is TRBV4-3, the J call TRBJ1-1; perhaps TRBD1 as D (5 bases). This CDR3 spans 18 amino acids. Trimming removed 4 bases at V and 8 bases at J, with 29 bases between. Per the germline V gene, CDR1 is LGHNA and CDR2 is YSLEER. Here the CDR3 reads CASSLETEPTTRLSEAFF. The CDR3 DNA is TGCGCCAGCAGCCTAGAGACAGAACCCACGACCCGACTGTCGGAAGCTTTCTTT.

This clone occurred once. The chain couples TRBV28 to TRBJ1-5; no definite D call. The CDR3 extends over 13 amino acids. CDR1 is MDHEN and CDR2 is SYDVKM in the germline V gene. Trimming took off 2 bases at V and 7 bases at J, with 9 bases between the two ends. The CDR3 here is CASSLDGLQPQHF. DNA of the CDR3: TGTGCCAGCAGTTTAGACGGGTTGCAGCCCCAGCATTTT.

The V gene is TRBV27, the J gene TRBJ2-3; 8 bases map to TRBD1. V lost 3 bases and J lost 6; bases outside the gene matches: 5. This CDR3 has 14 residues. The germline V gene has CDR1 MNHEY and CDR2 SMNVEV (reference sequence). The CDR3 sequence: CASSLDRVGDTQYF. CDR3 DNA: TGTGCCAGCAGTTTGGACAGGGTCGGGGATACGCAGTATTTT.

Concerning this clone: The junction and the germline gene differ at one end; a read error may be behind it. The chain uses TRBV11-2 and TRBJ1-2; D unclear. The CDR3 has 11 residues. CDR1 SGHAT and CDR2 FQNNGV come from the germline V gene. Here the CDR3 DNA reads TGTGCCAGCAACTTAGGAGGGGGCTACACCTTC. Residues: CASNLGGGYTF.

The chain is built from TRBV11-2 and TRBJ2-5; D gene uncertain. The CDR3 is 15 residues long. The germline V gene encodes CDR1 SGHAT and CDR2 FQNNGV. V gave up 1 base and J gave up 1 base, with 10 bases separating them. The DNA of the CDR3 is TGTGCCAGCAGCTTAGCGTACTCCACCCAAGAGACCCAGTACTTC. It is translated as CASSLAYSTQETQYF. Variable domain in full (rest from reference TRBV11-2 and TRBJ2-5): EAGVAQSPRYKIIEKRQSVAFWCNPISGHATLYWYQQILGQGPKLLIQFQNNGVVDDSQLPKDRFSAERLKGVDSTLKIQPAKLEDSAVYLCASSLAYSTQETQYFGPGTRLLVL.

V is TRBV28 and J is TRBJ2-3; 10 bases agree with TRBD2. V trimming: 9 bases; J trimming: 4 bases; junction bases outside the gene matches: 7. Germline CDR1 MDHEN, CDR2 SYDVKM. The CDR3 contains 14 residues. For the CDR3, the DNA is TGTGCCAGTTTACTAGCGGGGAGGCCAGATACGCAGTATTTT. Translated, it gives CASLLAGRPDTQYF.

The table lists this clone with a count of one. The J gene is TRBJ2-5, the V gene TRBV2, with 9 bases aligning to TRBD1. The germline gives CDR1 SNHLY, CDR2 FYNNEI. Losses at the gene ends were 5 bases for V and 5 bases for J; bases not matched to a gene: 3. The length of the CDR3 is 13 residues. The CDR3 reads CASSLGQGETQYF. The CDR3 coding sequence is TGTGCCAGCAGTCTTGGACAGGGGGAGACCCAGTACTTC.

This clone has a handful of counts. This chain connects TRBV7-8 to TRBJ2-5, with D possibly being TRBD1 (6 bases). From germline, CDR1 is SGHVS and CDR2 FQNEAQ. CDR3 length: 15 residues. Between the trimmed V and J ends, which lost 4 bases and 5 bases, there was a span of 17 bases. CDR3 protein: CASSSLGNRGETQYF. CDR3 nucleotides: TGTGCCAGCAGCTCCCTAGGGAATAGGGGGGAGACCCAGTACTTC.

In this sample, this clone turned up once. The chain couples TRBV27 to TRBJ1-2; no definite D call. V lost 2 bases to trimming and J lost 1 base, with 11 bases between them. Germline values: CDR1 MNHEY, CDR2 SMNVEV (reference sequence). This CDR3 has 15 amino acids. The CDR3 DNA follows: TGTGCCAGCAGTTTAGCGGCCGGTCGTAACTATGGCTACACCTTC. This gives the protein CASSLAAGRNYGYTF.

This chain joins TRBV7-6 and TRBJ2-5; the D gene is possibly TRBD1 (6 bases). Germline CDR1 SGHVS, CDR2 FNYEAQ. The V end lost 5 bases, the J end lost 2 bases, and 12 bases lay between the germline ends. The CDR3 runs 14 residues. CDR3 nucleotides: TGTGCCAGCAGCCTGACAGGTCTTCAAGAGACCCAGTACTTC. Its translation is CASSLTGLQETQYF.

This chain joins TRBV5-1 and TRBJ2-2, with 10 nucleotides matching TRBD1. This CDR3 region has 18 residues. CDR1 and CDR2 from the germline V gene are SGHRS and YFSETQ. Unmatched junction bases numbered 8, after V lost 2 bases and J lost 1 base. In DNA form, the CDR3 reads TGCGCCAGCAGCTTAACCGACAGGGGGCCGGTGAACACCGGGGAGCTGTTTTTT. Its protein is CASSLTDRGPVNTGELFF.

The table lists this clone with a few counts. The rearrangement uses TRBV21-1 and TRBJ2-3; the table's D gene call, TRBD1, was not cross checked with the DNA. TRBV21-1 constitutes a pseudogene. The CDR3 contains 19 residues. This chain's CDR3 is CASRKTPHRNGPSTDTQYF. The CDR3, as DNA: TGTGCCAGCAGGAAAACCCCCCACCGGAATGGGCCCAGCACAGATACGCAGTATTTT.

The chain joins TRBV28 to TRBJ1-5; no firm D call. Deletions cut 3 bases from V and 5 bases from J, with 11 bases between. Germline V gives CDR1 MDHEN, CDR2 SYDVKM. CDR3 length: 14 amino acids. This CDR3 reads CASSLGGRDQPQHF. In DNA form, the CDR3 reads TGTGCCAGCAGTTTGGGCGGGAGGGATCAGCCCCAGCATTTT.

The chain recombines TRBV6-1 with TRBJ2-6, with TRBD2 matching over 8 bases. CDR1 is MNHNS and CDR2 is SASEGT in the germline V gene. The CDR3 extends over 20 amino acids. J was trimmed by 4 bases and V by 2 bases; bases with no gene match: 16. The CDR3 DNA reads as TGTGCCAGCAGTGAATCTAAGCGGGGGTCCCCTCTGGAAGGGGCCAACGTCCTGACTTTC. As protein: CASSESKRGSPLEGANVLTF.

V is TRBV5-1 and J is TRBJ2-2; D is unclear. The CDR3 runs to 16 residues. Trimming took off 4 bases at V and 7 bases at J, with 20 bases between the two ends. CDR1 and CDR2 from the germline V gene are SGHRS and YFSETQ. CDR3 in amino acids: CASSLPGGGEFGELFF. CDR3 DNA sequence: TGCGCCAGCAGCCTACCCGGCGGCGGCGAGTTCGGGGAGCTGTTTTTT.

This sequence joins TRBV4-3 and TRBJ1-2, with no clear D. The CDR3 runs 15 residues. Germline-derived CDR1 and CDR2 are LGHNA and YSLEER. Trimming took 0 bases from V and 2 from J, leaving 10 bases between them. The CDR3 sequence: CASSQEVSRNYGYTF. For the CDR3, the DNA is TGCGCCAGCAGCCAAGAAGTCTCCAGAAACTATGGCTACACCTTC.